A selection of T cell receptor beta chains follows, all from one sample in a study of OX40 agonist ivuxolimab in advanced cancers. Profiling relied on immunoSEQ multiplex PCR, and the TCRdb table lists in-frame clones only, not all of them. The table shows some 70,000 clones, with roughly nine tenths occurring only once. Here the sequenced sample was CD4+ or CD8+ T cells sorted from blood, taken in a trial of the OX40 agonist ivuxolimab. The source is an adult with an advanced solid tumor such as melanoma, head and neck, liver or kidney cancer. The CDR3 runs from the conserved cysteine through the conserved F or W. The D gene is left open where the match is weak. Size tells how often a clone was seen (once, few, many) or the class of an expanded clone, and some rows leave it out.

TRBV6-6,TRBJ2-7,-,TRBD1,TGTGCCAGCAGCCAAAGACGGGACAGACTCTACGAGCAGTACTTC,CASSQRRDRLYEQYF
TRBV7-9,TRBJ2-7,-,TRBD1,TGTGCCAGCAGCTTAGGACAGGGGATTGGGAACCACGAGCAGTACTTC,CASSLGQGIGNHEQYF
TRBV7-8,TRBJ1-2,-,-,TGTGCCAGCAGCTCGATGTCGGGGGTGCTTGGCTACACCTTC,CASSSMSGVLGYTF
TRBV29-1,TRBJ1-4,few,-,TGCAGCATGAGGAACAGCGGTAATGAAAAACTGTTTTTT,CSMRNSGNEKLFF
TRBV5-4,TRBJ2-5,-,TRBD2,TGTGCCAGCAGCTCTCCGGGACTAGGGGGGGCTGAGACCCAGTACTTC,CASSSPGLGGAETQYF
TRBV2,TRBJ2-3,-,-,TGTGCCAGCAGTATTCGGAGTGCAGATACGCAGTATTTT,CASSIRSADTQYF
TRBV7-2,TRBJ2-3,-,-,TGTGCCAGCAGCTTAGCGTTTGGTAAGACGAGCACAGATACGCAGTATTTT,CASSLAFGKTSTDTQYF
TRBV5-4,TRBJ1-2,-,-,TGTGCCAGCAGACTGGGAGCTAACTATGGCTACACCTTC,CASRLGANYGYTF
TRBV11-2,TRBJ2-7,-,-,TGTGCCAGCAGCTTAATACGTAGCTACGAGCAGTACTTC,CASSLIRSYEQYF
TRBV6-5,TRBJ1-2,once,TRBD1,TGTGCCAGCAGGCCACAGGGGGCTGCTAACTATGGCTACACCTTC,CASRPQGAANYGYTF
TRBV5-4,TRBJ2-5,-,TRBD2,TGTGCCAGCAGTCATGGGACTAGCGGGGTTAGAGTAGAGACCCAGTACTTC,CASSHGTSGVRVETQYF
TRBV6-5,TRBJ2-3,-,-,TGTGCCAGCAAGACGCTGAGCACAGATACGCAGTATTTT,CASKTLSTDTQYF
TRBV5-1,TRBJ2-5,-,-,TGCGCCAGCAGATCGGCACAGCGAGAGACCCAGTACTTC,CASRSAQRETQYF
TRBV4-1,TRBJ2-3,-,-,TGCGCCAGCAGCCAAGAAAAGTGGGGCGGCACAGATACGCAGTATTTT,CASSQEKWGGTDTQYF
TRBV7-2,TRBJ2-7,-,-,TGTGCCAGCACCCTTGGGGGCTCCCGCTACGAGCAGTACTTC,CASTLGGSRYEQYF
TRBV7-9,TRBJ2-2,-,-,TGTGCCAGCAGAAAGGCGGCCGAGCCCGGGGAGCTGTTTTTT,CASRKAAEPGELFF
TRBV18,TRBJ2-6,-,TRBD2,TGTGCCAGCTCACCGGGGGGGAACTCTGGGGCCAACGTCCTGACTTTC,CASSPGGNSGANVLTF
TRBV7-9,TRBJ1-5,-,-,TGTGCCAGCAGCTTTTCTGGTAGCAATCAGCCCCAGCATTTT,CASSFSGSNQPQHF
TRBV11-3,TRBJ2-2,-,-,TGTGCCAGCAGCCCCGAGACCGGGGAGCTGTTTTTT,CASSPETGELFF
TRBV19,TRBJ2-3,-,TRBD2,TGTGCCAGTAGTGGGAGGGTCCGGGGAGTCACAGATACGCAGTATTTT,CASSGRVRGVTDTQYF
TRBV2,TRBJ2-3,-,TRBD1,TGTGCCAGCTATAGGGACAGGGGCGCAGATACGCAGTATTTT,CASYRDRGADTQYF
TRBV19,TRBJ2-7,-,TRBD1,TGTGCCAGTAGTACGGGACAGGGTTCCAGCGAGCAGTACTTC,CASSTGQGSSEQYF
TRBV30,TRBJ2-3,-,TRBD1,TGTGCCTGGAGTCTACGGACAGGAAGGGGCACAGATACGCAGTATTTT,CAWSLRTGRGTDTQYF
TRBV30,TRBJ1-4,-,-,TGTGCCTGGGGGGGGACTGCTAATGAAAAACTGTTTTTT,CAWGGTANEKLFF
TRBV5-1,TRBJ1-2,-,TRBD1,TGCGCCAGCAGCTCCTTACCCGGACAGGAGGGATTGGGTGGCTACACCTTC,CASSSLPGQEGLGGYTF
TRBV18,TRBJ1-1,-,-,TGTGCCAGCTCACAAAGCAGGGGGAACACTGAAGCTTTCTTT,CASSQSRGNTEAFF
TRBV21-1,TRBJ1-5,-,-,TGTGCCAGCATTACGACCGGGACAGCTCGGCCCCAGCATTTT,CASITTGTARPQHF
TRBV5-1,TRBJ1-6,-,TRBD1,TGCGCCAGCAGCCCCCAGGCAGGGGGTTATGGATCACCCCTCCACTTT,CASSPQAGGYGSPLHF
TRBV4-1,TRBJ2-2,-,-,TGCGCCAGCAGCCAAGCGCAGGGCCCCGGGGAGCTGTTTTTT,CASSQAQGPGELFF
TRBV5-1,TRBJ1-2,-,-,TGCGCCAGCAGCGTGGGACATAGTATTATTATGGGCTACACCTTC,CASSVGHSIIMGYTF
TRBV5-4,TRBJ2-1,-,TRBD2,TGTGCCAGCAGCGACCAAGGGGGGACTAGAGAGTTCTTC,CASSDQGGTREFF
TRBV5-1,TRBJ2-7,-,-,TGCGCCAGCAAACCGGGGCTGGGGTCCTACGAGCAGTACTTC,CASKPGLGSYEQYF
TRBV7-9,TRBJ2-7,-,-,TGTGCCAGCAGCTTAGCGTGGGGGGAGCAGTACTTC,CASSLAWGEQYF
TRBV5-5,TRBJ2-3,-,-,TGTGCCAGCAGCTTGGGGGGTTTGGTAGCGCAGTATTTT,CASSLGGLVAQYF
TRBV11-2,TRBJ2-1,-,-,TGTGCCAGCAGCTTAGAGGAGAAGCATGAGCAGTTCTTC,CASSLEEKHEQFF
TRBV5-4,TRBJ2-5,-,-,TGTGCCAGCAGCCTGGGGTCGGTACAAGAGACCCAGTACTTC,CASSLGSVQETQYF
TRBV14,TRBJ2-1,-,-,TGTGCCAGCAGCCAAGAAACAGGGCGAATCGTCTACAATGAGCAGTTCTTC,CASSQETGRIVYNEQFF
TRBV5-1,TRBJ2-2,-,-,TGCGCCAGCAGCTTGGGAACTAGTACCGGGGAGCTGTTTTTT,CASSLGTSTGELFF
TRBV30,TRBJ1-5,once,-,TGTGCCTGGAGTGTACCCCAGGGAAGGTCGAGGCAGCCCCAGCATTTT,CAWSVPQGRSRQPQHF
TRBV7-2,TRBJ2-3,-,TRBD2,TGTGCCAGCAGCTTAAGCGGGGGGGGTATTAGGTCGGGTACGCAGTATTTT,CASSLSGGGIRSGTQYF
TRBV5-4,TRBJ2-1,-,-,TGTGCCAGCAGCTTGGGACAGAGCTCCTACAATGAGCAGTTCTTC,CASSLGQSSYNEQFF
TRBV5-4,TRBJ2-5,few,-,TGTGCCAGCAGGGTTGGCGGGATGGAGACCCAGTACTTC,CASRVGGMETQYF
TRBV7-9,TRBJ2-7,-,-,TGTGCCAGCAGCGAGGTCCGGGGCTACGAGCAGTACTTC,CASSEVRGYEQYF
TRBV5-1,TRBJ2-1,-,-,TGCGCCAGCAGGAACGACGGTTCCTACAATGAGCAGTTCTTC,CASRNDGSYNEQFF
TRBV15,TRBJ2-3,-,-,TGTGCCACCAGCAGAGATAAACAAGATACGCAGTATTTT,CATSRDKQDTQYF
TRBV19,TRBJ1-6,-,-,TGTGCCAGTAGTATAGGGGGACATATAGAGTCACCCCTCCACTTT,CASSIGGHIESPLHF
TRBV5-5,TRBJ2-3,once,-,TGTGCCAGCAGCCTCGGGACTCCCGGAGATACGCAGTATTTT,CASSLGTPGDTQYF
TRBV5-8,TRBJ2-1,-,TRBD1,TGTGCCAGCAGCTTACCGGGACAGGTGTACAATGAGCAGTTCTTC,CASSLPGQVYNEQFF
TRBV5-3,TRBJ2-3,-,-,TGTGCCAGCAGCTTCAACAGTAGGATGACAGATACGCAGTATTTT,CASSFNSRMTDTQYF
TRBV5-1,TRBJ1-1,-,TRBD1,TGCGCCAGCGGGATTGCAGGGGGAGGGACTGAAGCTTTCTTT,CASGIAGGGTEAFF
TRBV7-9,TRBJ1-1,few,-,TGTGCCAGCGGGCAGGTGAACACTGAAGCTTTCTTT,CASGQVNTEAFF
TRBV6-1,TRBJ2-7,-,-,TGTGCCACCTCCGAGTTTGGGGGCGAGCAGTACTTC,CATSEFGGEQYF
TRBV5-4,TRBJ2-3,-,TRBD1,TGTGCCAGCACCAGGGGGACAGGGGGCAGCGGGGGCGGCGGGTTAGATACGCAGTATTTT,CASTRGTGGSGGGGLDTQYF
TRBV4-1,TRBJ1-2,-,-,TGCGCCAGCAGCAAGGACAGAATAGTTAACTATGGCTACACCTTC,CASSKDRIVNYGYTF
TRBV6-1,TRBJ2-7,-,-,TGTGCCAGCAGAAGGGGACCGTCGGCCTACGAGCAGTACTTC,CASRRGPSAYEQYF
TRBV7-2,TRBJ2-7,-,-,TGTGCCAGCAGCGTTACAGCAAGCTCCTACGAGCAGTACTTC,CASSVTASSYEQYF
TRBV19,TRBJ2-4,once,TRBD2,TGTGCCAGTAGTATAGAAACGGGACTAGCGGGGGTGGGCAAAAACATTCAGTACTTC,CASSIETGLAGVGKNIQYF
TRBV7-6,TRBJ1-2,-,-,TGTGCCAGCAGCCCTCGACAGGCCTCTAACTATGGCTACACCTTC,CASSPRQASNYGYTF
TRBV7-9,TRBJ1-6,-,TRBD1,TGTGCCAGCAGCTTCGGGACAGCAAATTCACCCCTCCACTTT,CASSFGTANSPLHF
TRBV10-2,TRBJ2-1,-,-,TGCGCCAGCAAGGACGGGTACGGCAATGAGCAGTTCTTC,CASKDGYGNEQFF